This passage covers 27 T cell receptor beta chains from one sample sequenced in a study of T cells in Graves' hyperthyroidism and ophthalmopathy. The investigators amplified TCR beta CDR3 regions from RNA transcripts. The TCR CDR3 was amplified in a first-round RT-PCR using the HTBI primer set. TCRdb ran MiXCR on the multiplex PCR reads and lists one entry per CDR3 protein. Among about 420,000 distinct CDR3 sequences listed, 15% to 19% were seen once. Sequencing was done on a sample of blood. These receptors were collected from a woman under 30 with Graves' hyperthyroidism.

This clonotype appeared a few times. The gene calls are TRBV20-1 and TRBJ2-5; 7 positions agree with TRBD1. J lost 3 bases, V lost 0 bases, and 7 bases had no gene match. Germline V gene data show CDR1 as DFQATT and CDR2 as SNEGSKA (reference sequence). The CDR3 totals 15 residues. The CDR3: CSARDLRGGEETQYF. CDR3 bases: TGCAGTGCTAGAGATCTCAGAGGGGGCGAAGAGACCCAGTACTTC.

Ten or more counts support this clonotype. This rearrangement joins TRBV28 to TRBJ2-1, with D tentatively TRBD1 (6 bases). Germline values: CDR1 MDHEN, CDR2 SYDVKM. This CDR3 has 15 amino acids. The V end was cut by 1 base, the J end by 7 bases, with 14 bases between. CDR3 amino acids: CASSLSSGAQNEQFF. CDR3 sequence (DNA): TGTGCCAGCAGTTTATCCTCAGGGGCCCAGAATGAGCAGTTCTTC.

This clonotype was seen at least ten times. V gene TRBV3-1 combines with J gene TRBJ2-7, with D perhaps TRBD1 or TRBD2 (5 bases each). Germline loops: CDR1 LGHDT, CDR2 YNNKEL (reference sequence). This CDR3 contains 16 residues. V gave up 0 bases and J gave up 5 bases, with 17 bases separating them. CDR3 nucleotides: TGTGCCAGCAGCCAAGATCTAACTGTCTGGGGGAACGAGCAGTACTTC. It specifies CASSQDLTVWGNEQYF.

There are a few counts of this clonotype. The chain is built from TRBV20-1 and TRBJ2-6; no reliable D call. Trimming stripped 2 bases from V and 0 bases from J, with 5 bases between. This CDR3 has 14 residues. Per germline, CDR1 DFQATT and CDR2 SNEGSKA (reference sequence). This CDR3 is CSARQDSGANVLTF. In DNA form, the CDR3 reads TGCAGTGCTAGACAGGACTCTGGGGCCAACGTCCTGACTTTC.

This rearrangement joins TRBV7-6 to TRBJ2-7; weak D call: TRBD1 (5 bases). V gave up 7 bases and J gave up 7 bases, with 17 bases separating them. Germline V gene data show CDR1 as SGHVS and CDR2 as FNYEAQ. This CDR3 has 13 amino acids. In nucleotides, the CDR3 is TGTGCCAGCACCCAGGGAAACCTACGAGAGCAGTACTTC. Its translation: CASTQGNLREQYF. The full variable domain, in which reference TRBV7-6 and TRBJ2-7 provide the parts outside the CDR3, is GAGVSQSPRYKVTKRGQDVALRCDPISGHVSLYWYRQALGQGPEFLTYFNYEAQQDKSGLPNDRFSAERPEGSISTLTIQRTEQRDSAMYRCASTQGNLREQYFGPGTRLTVT.

This chain connects TRBV5-6 to TRBJ2-3, with D perhaps matching TRBD1 or TRBD2 (8 bases each). Trimming removed 0 bases from V and 1 base from J, with 18 bases in between. The V gene's germline CDR1 is SGHDT and CDR2 YYEEEE. The CDR3 covers 18 residues. CDR3 nucleotide sequence: TGTGCCAGCAGCTTGGGAATTAGCGGGACAGGAGGCACAGATACGCAGTATTTT. This translates into CASSLGISGTGGTDTQYF.

This clonotype was seen repeatedly, ten times or more. The CDR3 region has the DNA TGTGCCACCGACGGTCCCGATGCGGCTTCACCCCTCCACTTT. Translation gives CATDGPDAASPLHF. V usage is TRBV28 and J usage is TRBJ1-6; D gene uncertain. The ends were cut back, 10 bases at V and 9 bases at J, with 19 bases in the middle. In germline, CDR1 is MDHEN, CDR2 SYDVKM. This CDR3 has 14 residues. Full variable domain (rest looked up from reference TRBV28 and TRBJ1-6): DVKVTQSSRYLVKRTGEKVFLECVQDMDHENMFWYRQDPGLGLRLIYFSYDVKMKEKGDIPEGYSVSREKKERFSLILESASTNQTSMYLCATDGPDAASPLHFGNGTRLTVT.

This clonotype was found many times. The chain is built from TRBV2 and TRBJ2-3; 12 bases line up with TRBD2. The CDR3 totals 16 residues. The J segment lost 2 bases and the V segment lost 6 bases, leaving 6 bases of the junction unmatched. CDR1 and CDR2 from the germline V gene are SNHLY and FYNNEI. CDR3 bases: TGTGCCAGCAGAGACGGACTAGCGGGGTACACAGATACGCAGTATTTT. It translates to CASRDGLAGYTDTQYF. Looking up the rest from reference TRBV2 and TRBJ2-3 gives the full variable domain: EPEVTQTPSHQVTQMGQEVILRCVPISNHLYFYWYRQILGQKVEFLVSFYNNEISEKSEIFDDQFSVERPDGSNFTLKIRSTKLEDSAMYFCASRDGLAGYTDTQYFGPGTRLTVL.

This clonotype was picked up many times. V usage is TRBV5-1 and J usage is TRBJ1-5; D not resolved. This CDR3 contains 15 residues. CDR1 and CDR2 (germline): SGHRS, YFSETQ. V lost 4 bases and J 1 base, leaving 12 bases between the germline ends. DNA of the CDR3: TGCGCCAGCAGCCAGTGGGGTGGGAGCAATCAGCCCCAGCATTTT. It specifies CASSQWGGSNQPQHF.

This clonotype occurred many times. V is TRBV12-5 and J is TRBJ2-2; 7 bases are shared with TRBD1. The CDR3 extends over 15 amino acids. Germline V gene lookup returns CDR1 LGHNT and CDR2 FRNRAP. Unmatched junction bases numbered 3, after V lost 1 base and J lost 4 bases. CDR3 nucleotide sequence: TGTGCTAGTGGTTTGGGGACAGGTGTCACCGGGGAGCTGTTTTTT. This codes for CASGLGTGVTGELFF.

The rearrangement uses TRBV15 and TRBJ1-2; 8 nucleotides line up with TRBD1. This CDR3 is built from 14 residues. Trimming removed 2 bases from V and 7 bases from J; junction bases left unmatched: 6. Germline CDR1 LNHNV, CDR2 YYDKDF (reference sequence). The CDR3 coding sequence is TGTGCCACCAGCAGACCAGGGGGCCTGTCTGGCTACACCTTC. This codes for CATSRPGGLSGYTF.

This clonotype was seen a handful of times. The chain employs TRBV10-1 and TRBJ2-5; 10 positions match TRBD1. The germline gives CDR1 WNHNN, CDR2 SYGVQD (reference sequence). Trimming took 6 bases from V and 6 from J; bases not matched to a gene: 4. The CDR3 totals 13 residues. CDR3 residues: CASSRDRGQTQYF. The CDR3 DNA sequence: TGCGCCAGCAGCCGGGACAGGGGACAGACCCAGTACTTC.

This clonotype was counted at least ten times. The V call is TRBV28, the J call TRBJ2-7; D is unresolved. CDR3 length: 12 amino acids. Between the trimmed V and J ends, which lost 3 bases and 3 bases, there was a span of 6 bases. The germline CDR1 and CDR2 sequences are MDHEN and SYDVKM. CDR3 protein: CASSLSIYEQYF. The CDR3 coding sequence is TGTGCCAGCAGTTTGTCCATCTACGAGCAGTACTTC. The complete variable domain, with remaining parts taken from reference TRBV28 and TRBJ2-7, reads DVKVTQSSRYLVKRTGEKVFLECVQDMDHENMFWYRQDPGLGLRLIYFSYDVKMKEKGDIPEGYSVSREKKERFSLILESASTNQTSMYLCASSLSIYEQYFGPGTRLTVT.

This clonotype was seen only a few times. This CDR3 reads CASSTGHGTEAFF. CDR3 nucleotides: TGTGCCAGTAGTACCGGACATGGCACTGAAGCTTTCTTT. The chain has TRBV19 and TRBJ1-1; possible D gene TRBD1, 5 bases. Germline V gives CDR1 LNHDA, CDR2 SQIVND (reference sequence). CDR3 length: 13 residues. V was shortened by 4 bases and J by 4 bases, with 10 bases between the two germline ends.

This clonotype was seen at least ten times. The chain combines TRBV20-1 with TRBJ1-1; no clear D. There are 14 residues in the CDR3. Germline V gene data show CDR1 as DFQATT and CDR2 as SNEGSKA (reference sequence). Trimming cost V 5 bases and J 3 bases, with 16 bases left between them. CDR3 amino acids: CSAALPGKYTEAFF. The CDR3 DNA follows: TGCAGTGCTGCCCTACCGGGAAAATACACTGAAGCTTTCTTT.

Only a few counts were recorded for this clonotype. The chain recombines TRBV7-2 with TRBJ2-1; tentative D call: TRBD2 (5 bases). Germline CDR1 is SGHTA and CDR2 is FQGNSA. Trimming shortened V by 3 bases and J by 4 bases, and 16 bases separated the two germline ends. There are 16 residues in the CDR3. In DNA form, the CDR3 reads TGTGCCAGCAGCTTGCCTAGCTATACAGCTTACAATGAGCAGTTCTTC. Its protein product is CASSLPSYTAYNEQFF.

The gene calls are TRBV20-1 and TRBJ2-1; D is perhaps TRBD2 (6 bases). The CDR3 is made up of 15 amino acids. The germline gives CDR1 DFQATT, CDR2 SNEGSKA (reference sequence). V lost 6 bases to trimming and J lost 4 bases, with 19 bases between them. The CDR3 DNA sequence: TGCAGTGCCGCCTCCTTTGCGGGAACTTACAATGAGCAGTTCTTC. Protein: CSAASFAGTYNEQFF.

In its sample, this clonotype was seen many times. V and J are TRBV7-3 and TRBJ2-3, with 7 bases aligning to TRBD2. With 1 base clipped from V and 7 bases from J, the junction kept 2 bases outside the gene matches. CDR1 is SGHTA, CDR2 FQGTGA, per germline. The CDR3 has 13 amino acids. The CDR3 bases are TGTGCCAGCAGCTTAAAAAGCGGGAATACGCAGTATTTT. This codes for CASSLKSGNTQYF. The full variable domain, its missing parts supplied by reference TRBV7-3 and TRBJ2-3, is GAGVSQTPSNKVTEKGKYVELRCDPISGHTALYWYRQSLGQGPEFLIYFQGTGAADDSGLPNDRFFAVRPEGSVSTLKIQRTERGDSAVYLCASSLKSGNTQYFGPGTRLTVL.

There are many counts of this clonotype. The V and J genes are TRBV18 and TRBJ2-7, with D perhaps TRBD1 (6 bases). CDR3 size: 14 residues. The germline V and J ends were trimmed by 3 bases and 4 bases, with 13 bases remaining between them. Germline V gives CDR1 KGHSH, CDR2 LQKENI. CDR3 bases: TGTGCCAGCTCACCCCGAGGACAGAGATACGAGCAGTACTTC. Its translation: CASSPRGQRYEQYF.

The chain joins TRBV4-3 to TRBJ1-6; D gene ambiguous. Germline values: CDR1 LGHNA, CDR2 YSLEER. V was pared by 1 base and J by 8 bases, with 12 bases between. The CDR3 sequence is 15 residues long. The CDR3 DNA sequence: TGCGCCAGCAGCCAAGTCCACCCTATGGATTCACCCCTCCACTTT. It is translated as CASSQVHPMDSPLHF.

This sequence joins TRBV5-6 and TRBJ1-2; 7 nucleotides agree with TRBD1. This CDR3 contains 15 residues. The trim removed 7 bases at V and 8 bases at J, leaving 17 bases unmatched. Germline CDR1 is SGHDT and CDR2 is YYEEEE. The CDR3 region has the DNA TGTGCCAGCTCCGGACAGGACTCAAAGGCGGCCGGCTACACCTTC. This codes for CASSGQDSKAAGYTF.

This clonotype was counted at least ten times. The CDR3 DNA sequence: TGCGCCAGCAGCCAAGTGGGTAGCGGAAACAATGAGCAGTTCTTC. Translated: CASSQVGSGNNEQFF. J is TRBJ2-1 and V is TRBV4-1, with D possibly TRBD2 on 6 matching bases. V was shortened by 1 base and J by 5 bases, with 12 bases between the two germline ends. The CDR3 length is 15 residues. Germline values: CDR1 MGHRA, CDR2 YSYEKL.

This clonotype came up many times. CDR3 bases: TGTGCCAGCAGCCCCGGGACAGGGGGCAATGAGCAGTTCTTC. Translated: CASSPGTGGNEQFF. The chain employs TRBV11-2 and TRBJ2-1; 11 nucleotides line up with TRBD1. CDR3 size: 14 residues. Germline V gene data show CDR1 as SGHAT and CDR2 as FQNNGV. Germline trimming cut 5 bases from V and 6 bases from J; bases unmatched to any gene: 3.

This clonotype has ten or more counts. As DNA, the CDR3 is TGTGCCAGCAAAGACAGGGCTGGAGTCAATCAGCCCCAGCATTTT. It codes for CASKDRAGVNQPQHF. The rearrangement links TRBV6-2 or TRBV6-3 to TRBJ1-5; 7 bases line up with TRBD1. The CDR3 runs 15 residues. V dropped 7 bases and J dropped 3; count of bases not matched to a gene: 9. Germline lookup yields CDR1 MNHEY and CDR2 SVGEGT.

This clonotype was recorded many times. The chain has TRBV7-3 and TRBJ2-3; D uncertain. Looked up from germline, CDR1 is SGHTA and CDR2 is FQGTGA. This CDR3 is 13 amino acids long. V dropped 1 base and J dropped 3 bases, with 5 bases sitting between them. The CDR3 DNA is TGTGCCAGCAGCTTAAGCCTGACAGATACGCAGTATTTT. Its translation is CASSLSLTDTQYF.

This clonotype has ten or more counts. The chain combines TRBV5-6 with TRBJ1-5, with D perhaps matching TRBD1 (6 bases). Germline CDR1 SGHDT, CDR2 YYEEEE. The CDR3 has 16 residues. Trimming removed 0 bases at V and 3 bases at J, with 13 bases between. CDR3 in amino acids: CASSLAGAGVNQPQHF. CDR3 in DNA: TGTGCCAGCAGCTTGGCCGGGGCAGGGGTCAATCAGCCCCAGCATTTT.

In this sample, this clonotype turned up many times. The chain has TRBV20-1 and TRBJ2-7; tentative D call: TRBD1 (6 bases). The V and J ends lost 3 bases and 2 bases respectively, with 17 bases between them. CDR1 is DFQATT and CDR2 is SNEGSKA in the germline V gene (reference sequence). The CDR3 has 15 residues. CDR3 sequence: CSASSWAGEAYEQYF. Written as DNA, the CDR3 is TGCAGTGCTAGCTCTTGGGCAGGGGAAGCCTACGAGCAGTACTTC.